This T cell receptor beta chain derives from a study of identical twins. This clonotype was found many times. TCRdb reanalysed the 5' RACE reads using MiXCR and keeps one entry per CDR3 protein. This table has 420,000 or so distinct CDR3 sequences, less than 20% appearing once. V was trimmed by 5 bases and J by 1 base, leaving 5 bases between them. This CDR3 has 13 amino acids. The clonotype comes from a man in his forties or fifties in good health. The sequenced sample was naive T cells sorted from blood. V and J are TRBV12-3 or TRBV12-4 and TRBJ2-2, with D unclear. Here the CDR3 reads CASSALNTGELFF. In DNA form, the CDR3 reads TGTGCCAGCAGTGCATTGAACACCGGGGAGCTGTTTTTT.